The 25 T cell receptor beta chains in this list originate from one sample, sequenced in a study of T cells expressing NK-cell markers. TCRdb reprocessed the 5' RACE reads; each CDR3 protein has one entry and no DNA is given. The sample holds more than 400,000 distinct CDR3 sequences. Sequenced material: blood T cells: a sorted CD56 or NKG2C T cell subset, CD4+ or CD8+ T cells, or bulk PBMC T cells (not recorded which). The receptor set was obtained from a woman between 18 and 69 years old in good health.

CDR3 sequence: CASSLGSGFNEQYF. V usage is TRBV5-1 and J usage is TRBJ2-7; TCRdb designates TRBD2, a call that cannot be tested without DNA. Germline V lookup: CDR1 SGHRS, CDR2 YFSETQ. The CDR3 runs to 14 residues.

The chain is built from TRBV6-5 and TRBJ1-2; TCRdb reports TRBD1, a call that lacks DNA to check it against. Germline assignment: CDR1 MNHEY and CDR2 SVGAGI. The CDR3 has 16 residues. CDR3 region: CASSYWDRDGSHGYTF.

The genes are TRBV7-6 and TRBJ2-1. The CDR3 has 14 amino acids. The germline gives CDR1 SGHVS, CDR2 FNYEAQ. The CDR3 sequence is CASSLVKGYNEQFF.

The chain combines TRBV7-3 with TRBJ2-5; TCRdb designates TRBD1, a call that cannot be tested without DNA. CDR1 and CDR2 (germline): SGHTA, FQGTGA. The CDR3 loop spans 15 amino acids. The CDR3 sequence is CASSHRQGARETQYF. Using reference TRBV7-3 and TRBJ2-5 for the parts outside the CDR3, the full variable domain is GAGVSQTPSNKVTEKGKYVELRCDPISGHTALYWYRQSLGQGPEFLIYFQGTGAADDSGLPNDRFFAVRPEGSVSTLKIQRTERGDSAVYLCASSHRQGARETQYFGPGTRLLVL.

V usage is TRBV4-3 and J usage is TRBJ2-2. Per the germline V gene, CDR1 is LGHNA and CDR2 is YSLEER. The CDR3 spans 16 residues. The CDR3 reads CASSQDVTGSTGELFF.

The chain uses TRBV20-1 and TRBJ2-1; TCRdb returns TRBD2, unconfirmable since there is no DNA. CDR1 and CDR2 (germline): DFQATT, SNEGSKA (reference sequence). The CDR3 loop spans 13 amino acids. The CDR3 region is CSAIPGLANPRFF.

The chain has TRBV28 and TRBJ2-7; TCRdb indicates TRBD1, and absent DNA this call remains unverified. CDR1 is MDHEN, CDR2 SYDVKM, per germline. The CDR3 has 12 amino acids. CDR3 in amino acids: CASITSGGEQYF.

The chain links TRBV11-3 to TRBJ2-1; TCRdb picks TRBD1, but there is no DNA to check that call. Germline loops: CDR1 SGHNT, CDR2 YENEEA. There are 14 residues in the CDR3. CDR3: CASSLETGHNEQFF.

V usage is TRBV12-3 or TRBV12-4 and J usage is TRBJ2-5; TCRdb picks TRBD2, but there is no DNA to check that call. The length of the CDR3 is 13 residues. The CDR3 here is CASSLGLGETQYF.

The rearrangement joins TRBV19 to TRBJ1-5. CDR1 LNHDA and CDR2 SQIVND come from the germline V gene (reference sequence). This CDR3 spans 16 amino acids. The CDR3: CASSLLRVRSNQPQHF.

The chain employs TRBV25-1 and TRBJ2-1; with no DNA, the TCRdb D assignment of TRBD1 cannot be verified. Per the germline V gene, CDR1 is MGHDK and CDR2 is SYGVNS. This CDR3 is 15 amino acids long. This chain's CDR3 is CASSEFPDRGNEQFF.

The rearrangement uses TRBV27 and TRBJ2-1. CDR1 is MNHEY, CDR2 SMNVEV, per germline (reference sequence). This CDR3 spans 15 amino acids. The CDR3 reads CASSLAGVPYNEQFF.

This chain joins TRBV28 and TRBJ1-1; TCRdb indicates TRBD1, and absent DNA this call remains unverified. The germline V gene has CDR1 MDHEN and CDR2 SYDVKM. CDR3 length equals 15 residues. CDR3 region: CASRKDRAAETEAFF.

The V call is TRBV5-6, the J call TRBJ1-5; TCRdb selects TRBD1, and the lack of DNA leaves this call unchecked. This CDR3 has 15 residues. Germline CDR1 SGHDT, CDR2 YYEEEE. CDR3 residues: CASSLSGYSNQPQHF.

The chain uses TRBV20-1 and TRBJ2-7; the TCRdb call, TRBD1, lacks DNA for checking. CDR1 and CDR2 (germline): DFQATT, SNEGSKA (reference sequence). The length of the CDR3 is 14 residues. CDR3 region: CSAREDSGVYEQYF.

The V and J genes are TRBV19 and TRBJ2-5; the TCRdb D gene call, TRBD2, has no DNA to confirm it. Germline assignment: CDR1 LNHDA and CDR2 SQIVND (reference sequence). This CDR3 contains 15 residues. This CDR3 reads CASSIGLLYLETQYF. Full variable domain (outside the CDR3, taken from reference TRBV19 and TRBJ2-5): DGGITQSPKYLFRKEGQNVTLSCEQNLNHDAMYWYRQDPGQGLRLIYYSQIVNDFQKGDIAEGYSVSREKKESFPLTVTSAQKNPTAFYLCASSIGLLYLETQYFGPGTRLLVL.

The chain is built from TRBV7-3 and TRBJ2-2; checking the TCRdb D call of TRBD1 is not possible without DNA. The germline CDR1 and CDR2 sequences are SGHTA and FQGTGA. The CDR3 length is 15 residues. This chain's CDR3 is CASSGGGLRGGELFF.

This chain uses TRBV7-2 with TRBJ2-7; lacking DNA, the TRBD1 call made by TCRdb goes unchecked. Per germline, CDR1 SGHTA and CDR2 FQGNSA. The CDR3 spans 13 residues. CDR3 amino acids: CASSQDRGDEQYF.

The V and J genes are TRBV12-3 or TRBV12-4 and TRBJ2-1; TCRdb outputs TRBD1, but without DNA this stays unchecked. This CDR3 is built from 15 residues. CDR3 in amino acids: CASSPIGGSHNEQFF.

V is TRBV2 and J is TRBJ2-5; TCRdb calls TRBD1, which cannot be checked without DNA. CDR3 size: 14 residues. Germline V gene data show CDR1 as SNHLY and CDR2 as FYNNEI. The CDR3 loop reads CASSALVRGETQYF. Based on the CDR3 plus reference TRBV2 and TRBJ2-5, the full variable domain is EPEVTQTPSHQVTQMGQEVILRCVPISNHLYFYWYRQILGQKVEFLVSFYNNEISEKSEIFDDQFSVERPDGSNFTLKIRSTKLEDSAMYFCASSALVRGETQYFGPGTRLLVL.

The rearrangement links TRBV29-1 to TRBJ2-1; TCRdb's assignment of TRBD2 cannot be checked, as there is no DNA. There are 12 residues in the CDR3. Germline loops: CDR1 SQVTM, CDR2 ANQGSEA. The CDR3 spells CSSGGFYNEQFF.

The chain links TRBV29-1 to TRBJ1-2. CDR3 size: 13 residues. CDR1 is SQVTM and CDR2 is ANQGSEA in the germline V gene. CDR3 sequence reads: CSVDLPGGIGYTF.

The chain carries TRBV12-3 or TRBV12-4 and TRBJ2-5; TCRdb's assignment of TRBD2 cannot be checked, as there is no DNA. The CDR3 totals 16 residues. The CDR3 sequence is CASTFPLAGGQETQYF.

The chain carries TRBV6-2 or TRBV6-3 and TRBJ1-1. This CDR3 has 14 amino acids. The germline V gene encodes CDR1 MNHEY and CDR2 SVGEGT. This chain's CDR3 is CASTANTRNTEAFF.

V is TRBV30 and J is TRBJ1-1; as DNA is missing, the TRBD1 call by TCRdb cannot be tested. The germline V gene has CDR1 GTSNPN and CDR2 SVGIG (reference sequence). This CDR3 comprises 11 residues. CDR3: CAWSTGARAFF. Based on the CDR3 plus reference TRBV30 and TRBJ1-1, the full variable domain is SQTIHQWPATLVQPVGSPLSLECTVEGTSNPNLYWYRQAAGRGLQLLFYSVGIGQISSEVPQNLSASRPQDRQFILSSKKLLLSDSGFYLCAWSTGARAFFGQGTRLTVV.